The subject of this entry is one TCR beta chain. It was during active infection that Seattle patients were enrolled and then longitudinally followed. This sample stems from a study of blood T cell repertoires in COVID-19. Study-level background: COVID-19 samples collected from the United States, Italy and Spain covered acute and convalescent phases.

The CDR3 totals 14 residues. The germline CDR1 and CDR2 sequences are SGHDT and YYEEEE. V lost 4 bases to trimming and J lost 8 bases; unmatched junction nucleotides: 4. Here immunoSEQ multiplex PCR was the method, and the copy in TCRdb shows in-frame clones only, minus some. The data show a few hundred thousand clones, with almost 90% seen just once and under 2.5% held by the top ten. The rearrangement joins TRBV5-6 to TRBJ1-6; 9 bases match TRBD1. The sequence came from a woman aged 60 to 75 with COVID-19, enrolled during active disease. Specimen: peripheral blood. The CDR3 DNA reads as TGTGCCAGCAGCGGGGACAGGGAGGATTCACCCCTCCACTTT. This codes for CASSGDREDSPLHF.